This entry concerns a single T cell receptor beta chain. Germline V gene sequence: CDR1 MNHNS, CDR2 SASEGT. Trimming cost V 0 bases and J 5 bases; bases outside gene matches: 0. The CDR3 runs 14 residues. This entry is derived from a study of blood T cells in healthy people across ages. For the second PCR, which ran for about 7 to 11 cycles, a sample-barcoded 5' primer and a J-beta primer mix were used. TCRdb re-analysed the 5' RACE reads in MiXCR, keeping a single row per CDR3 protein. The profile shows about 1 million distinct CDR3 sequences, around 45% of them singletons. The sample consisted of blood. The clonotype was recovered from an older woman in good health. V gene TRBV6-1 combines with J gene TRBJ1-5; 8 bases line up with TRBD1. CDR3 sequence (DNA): TGTGCCAGCAGTGAAGCGACAGGGGATCAGCCCCAGCATTTT. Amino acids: CASSEATGDQPQHF.